This TCR beta chain was profiled in a study of T cell repertoires in cytomegalovirus infection. Study in general: The authors relied on CMV epitopes, both recently identified HLA-C-restricted and well-studied HLA-B-restricted.

TCRdb processed the reads anew with MiXCR; each CDR3 protein has one entry. The sample lists under 200,000 distinct CDR3 sequences, roughly 21% occurring once. Between the trimmed V and J ends, which lost 8 bases and 4 bases, there was a span of 14 bases. The CDR3 runs 13 residues. Germline lookup yields CDR1 LNHNV and CDR2 YYDKDF (reference sequence). Points on this clonotype: No antigen is known for it.

The J gene is TRBJ1-1, the V gene TRBV15; maybe TRBD1 (5 bases). The sample consisted of CD8+ T cells from cultured PBMCs, taken from culture after CMV antigen stimulation. This sequence originates from a human donor in good health (CMV status not recorded). Some clones in this sample may be carry-over from other donors' samples. CDR3 DNA sequence: TGTGCCACCGGGGAGAGGGACGTCACTGAAGCTTTCTTT. This translates into CATGERDVTEAFF.